This T cell receptor beta chain was sequenced during a study of blood T cell repertoires in COVID-19. Study at large: Collection of acute and convalescent COVID-19 samples took place in the United States, Italy and Spain. Sources were T cells, B-cell-depleted T cells, or PBMCs; the material itself was cDNA or gDNA.

In the original analysis: Amplification with reference gene primers provided the estimates of nucleated cell counts. Assay: immunoSEQ multiplex PCR; the TCRdb copy retains only in-frame clones and omits some. V, J and clone size are taken as reported in that table, and D and trimming were inferred from the DNA itself. The sample lists 80,000 or so clones; roughly 82% were seen once. In germline, CDR1 is SGHDN, CDR2 FVKESK. The CDR3 length is 15 residues. V was pared by 1 base and J by 2 bases, with 11 bases between. The sequenced sample was peripheral blood. This chain joins TRBV14 and TRBJ1-2; a weak D match, TRBD1 (6 bases). The origin of this receptor is a human donor in a cohort sampled during active COVID-19. The CDR3: CASSQVTGKNYGYTF. The CDR3 nucleotides are TGTGCCAGCAGCCAAGTAACAGGGAAGAACTATGGCTACACCTTC.